The present entry profiles one TCR beta chain with its context. Its antigen is currently unknown. The entry originates in a study of T cell repertoires in cytomegalovirus infection. Overall study: Newly reported HLA-C-restricted and thoroughly characterized HLA-B-restricted CMV epitopes were employed. Broader study findings: Carriers of CMV and the relevant HLA type were discriminated by public TCR beta frequency. HLA-C-restricted, CMV-specific TCR beta clonotypes were dominant ex vivo.

This CDR3 is 11 amino acids long. The V end lost 8 bases, the J end lost 2 bases, and 7 bases lay between the germline ends. Germline values: CDR1 SQVTM, CDR2 ANQGSEA. TCRdb analysed the reads with MiXCR anew, one entry per CDR3 protein. The table has about 770,000 distinct CDR3 sequences, around 29% seen once. This sequence was found in a human donor in good health (CMV status not recorded). Some clones in this sample may be carry-over from other donors' samples. This specimen was cultured CD8+ T cells from PBMCs, taken from culture after CMV antigen stimulation. The chain uses TRBV29-1 and TRBJ1-3; D not resolved. The CDR3 bases are TGCAGCCATACCGCTGGAAACACCATATATTTT. Encoded protein: CSHTAGNTIYF.